Listed below are T cell receptor beta chains from one sample, sequenced in a study of blood T cell repertoires in COVID-19. Sequenced by immunoSEQ multiplex PCR; TCRdb stores in-frame clones only, minus some. The data show some 160,000 clones, with more than 65% seen just once and around 4.4% held by the top ten. What was sequenced was peripheral blood. Every receptor here comes from a man aged 60 to 69 with acute or convalescent COVID-19. Each CDR3 is given with its conserved first and last residue. The order of the fields is J gene, clone size, V gene, D gene, CDR3 DNA, CDR3 protein. D genes are given only for firm matches. Where a row states a size, it is once, few, many or the class of an expanded clone; other rows omit it.

TRBJ2-1 | once | TRBV25-1 | - | TGTGCCAGCAGTAACCAGGACAGAAGCTCCTACAATGAGCAGTTCTTC | CASSNQDRSSYNEQFF
TRBJ1-5 | - | TRBV3-1/TRBV3-2 | TRBD1 | TGTGCCAGCAGCCCCCACGGACAGGGGCTCAATCAGCCCCAGCATTTT | CASSPHGQGLNQPQHF
TRBJ2-2 | - | TRBV7-3 | - | TGTGCCAGCAGCCCAAGCGGTAACACCGGGGAGCTGTTTTTT | CASSPSGNTGELFF
TRBJ2-2 | - | TRBV30 | TRBD1 | TGTGCCACGGGACAGCCGAACACCGGGGAGCTGTTTTTT | CATGQPNTGELFF
TRBJ1-4 | few | TRBV12-3/TRBV12-4 | - | TGTGCCAGCAGTCGCAGGCGGGACGAACTGTTTTTT | CASSRRRDELFF
TRBJ2-1 | - | TRBV27 | TRBD2 | TGTGCCAGCAGTAGGACTAGCGGGAGGAATGAGCAGTTCTTC | CASSRTSGRNEQFF
TRBJ2-7 | - | TRBV6-5 | - | TGTGCCAGCAGTTACGCGGAGGGCCTTTACGAGCAGTACTTC | CASSYAEGLYEQYF
TRBJ2-1 | - | TRBV6-4 | - | TGTGCCAGCAGTGAAAACAGGGATGGTGAGCAGTTCTTC | CASSENRDGEQFF
TRBJ2-2 | - | TRBV28 | - | TGTGCCAGCAGCAGGGGTACCGGGGAGCTGTTTTTT | CASSRGTGELFF
TRBJ2-5 | once | TRBV3-1/TRBV3-2 | - | TGTGCCAGCAGCCAGGGGGGTATAGAGACCCAGTACTTC | CASSQGGIETQYF
TRBJ1-5 | - | TRBV19 | - | TGTGCCAGTAGTCCTCTTAGGGCAGGGACTCATTTACACGGTCAGCCCCAGCATTTT | CASSPLRAGTHLHGQPQHF
TRBJ1-1 | - | TRBV11-1 | TRBD1 | TGTGCCAGCAGGCAAATAACCGGGACAGGGAGAGAAGCTTTCTTT | CASRQITGTGREAFF
TRBJ2-7 | - | TRBV20-1 | TRBD2 | TGCAGTGCTAGTGAAACTAGCGGGAGGGCCCTCCGAAACTACGAGCAGTACTTC | CSASETSGRALRNYEQYF
TRBJ1-1 | - | TRBV28 | TRBD1 | TGTGCCAGCAGTTTAATGGGGCAGGGGGCTACGAACACTGAAGCTTTCTTT | CASSLMGQGATNTEAFF
TRBJ2-3 | few | TRBV27 | TRBD2 | TGTGCCAGCAAACTAGCGGGAGGGTCAGATACGCAGTATTTT | CASKLAGGSDTQYF
TRBJ1-4 | - | TRBV12-2 | - | TGTGCAAGTCGACGACAGGGTAGGAGGACTAATGAAAAACTGTTTTTT | CASRRQGRRTNEKLFF
TRBJ2-3 | - | TRBV6-5 | - | TGTGCCAGCAGCTGGGCAGGGACAGATACGCAGTATTTT | CASSWAGTDTQYF
TRBJ2-1 | - | TRBV9 | TRBD2 | TGTGCCAGCAGCGTAGTGGGCGGGGGGTCCTACAATGAGCAGTTCTTC | CASSVVGGGSYNEQFF
TRBJ2-2 | many | TRBV3-1/TRBV3-2 | - | TGTGCCAGCATGCCAGGCTTAACGGGGGAGCTGTTTTTT | CASMPGLTGELFF
TRBJ2-1 | - | TRBV6-5 | TRBD2 | TGTGCCAGCAGCTCAACTAGCGGTGAGCAGTTCTTC | CASSSTSGEQFF
TRBJ2-1 | - | TRBV18 | TRBD2 | TGTGCCAGCTCACCTAGGGAGAGACTAGCGGCCTCCTACAATGAGCAGTTCTTC | CASSPRERLAASYNEQFF
TRBJ1-5 | - | TRBV15 | - | TGTGCCACCAGCAGAGATAGGGGTAATCAGCCCCAGCATTTT | CATSRDRGNQPQHF
TRBJ2-7 | - | TRBV7-2 | TRBD2 | TGTGCCAGCAGCGTATCTAGCGGGAGGGCCCACGAGCAGTACTTC | CASSVSSGRAHEQYF
TRBJ2-7 | - | TRBV2 | TRBD1 | TGTGCCAGCTCCTCCGGGACAGGGGGTCGAAGTGCCTACGAGCAGTACTTC | CASSSGTGGRSAYEQYF
TRBJ2-3 | - | TRBV6-5 | TRBD1 | TGTGCCAATATGGACAGGGACGCCGCAGATACGCAGTATTTT | CANMDRDAADTQYF
TRBJ2-1 | - | TRBV24-1 | TRBD2 | TGTGCCACCAGTGATCCGGGACTAGCGGGAGGGGCGACCTACAATGAGCAGTTCTTC | CATSDPGLAGGATYNEQFF
TRBJ2-7 | few | TRBV29-1 | TRBD2 | TGCAGCGTTGAAAAGACTAGCGGGAGTGAGGACTCCTACGAGCAGTACTTC | CSVEKTSGSEDSYEQYF
TRBJ2-1 | - | TRBV5-1 | - | TGCGCCAGCCCCTTTCCCGGGAACTCCTACAATGAGCAGTTCTTC | CASPFPGNSYNEQFF
TRBJ2-1 | - | TRBV5-1 | TRBD1 | TGCGCCAGCAGCTTAGGGACAGGGTATGGCAATGAGCAGTTCTTC | CASSLGTGYGNEQFF
TRBJ2-5 | - | TRBV29-1 | TRBD2 | TGCAGCGCCGGGGGGGGAATAGAGACCCAGTACTTC | CSAGGGIETQYF
TRBJ1-5 | - | TRBV15 | TRBD1 | TGTGCCACCAGCCGGACAGGGGGCCAGCCCCAGCATTTT | CATSRTGGQPQHF
TRBJ2-7 | - | TRBV28 | - | TGTGCCAGCCTCTCACAGGGAAAAAGCTCCTACGAGCAGTACTTC | CASLSQGKSSYEQYF
TRBJ1-2 | - | TRBV19 | TRBD1 | TGTGCCAGTTCGGGACAGAACTATGGCTACACCTTC | CASSGQNYGYTF
TRBJ2-5 | - | TRBV28 | - | TGTGCCAGCAGTTCTCTACTCGGATTAGCGGAAGAGACCCAGTACTTC | CASSSLLGLAEETQYF
TRBJ1-1 | - | TRBV11-2 | - | TGTGCCAGCAGCGTCTTGACGGGGAACACTGAAGCTTTCTTT | CASSVLTGNTEAFF
TRBJ1-2 | once | TRBV24-1 | - | TGTGCCACCAGTGATCAACAGGGCCGCGGCTACACCTTC | CATSDQQGRGYTF
TRBJ1-5 | - | TRBV6-1 | - | TGTGCCAGCAGTGAATGGCAGGGCAATCAGCCCCAGCATTTT | CASSEWQGNQPQHF
TRBJ1-1 | - | TRBV19 | TRBD1 | TGTGCCAGTAGGACAGGGCAAACGGGGAACACTGAAGCTTTCTTT | CASRTGQTGNTEAFF
TRBJ1-4 | few | TRBV28 | - | TGTGCCAGCAGTTTAGAGGCGGGGTACGAAAAACTGTTTTTT | CASSLEAGYEKLFF
TRBJ1-2 | - | TRBV5-1 | TRBD1 | TGCGCCAGCAGCACCGGACAGGGGGACTATGGCTACACCTTC | CASSTGQGDYGYTF
TRBJ2-1 | - | TRBV5-5 | - | TGTGCCAGCAGCTTGCGCGGAGACCCCTACAATGAGCAGTTCTTC | CASSLRGDPYNEQFF
TRBJ2-7 | - | TRBV27 | - | TGTGCCAGCAGACTCCACAGCTCCTACGAGCAGTACTTC | CASRLHSSYEQYF
TRBJ1-3 | many | TRBV5-1 | - | TGCGCCAGCAGCTTGGGAGGCGTTATCTCTGGAAACACCATATATTTT | CASSLGGVISGNTIYF
TRBJ1-5 | - | TRBV11-2 | - | TGTGCCAGCAGCTTATCCCCCCAGGTCAATCAGCCCCAGCATTTT | CASSLSPQVNQPQHF
TRBJ1-5 | - | TRBV28 | - | TGTGCCAGCAGTTTATCTATTCAGGCCCAGCATTTT | CASSLSIQAQHF
TRBJ2-7 | - | TRBV19 | TRBD2 | TGTGCCAGTACCCTTAGGGCGGGAGGGCCTTCCGAGCAGTACTTC | CASTLRAGGPSEQYF
TRBJ2-1 | few | TRBV7-3 | TRBD2 | TGTGCCAGCAGCTTACAGGCTAGCGGAGGGAATGAGCAGTTCTTC | CASSLQASGGNEQFF
TRBJ2-1 | - | TRBV28 | TRBD2 | TGTGCCAGCAGCCGAGCGGGAACCTCTTACAATGAGCAGTTCTTC | CASSRAGTSYNEQFF
TRBJ2-7 | - | TRBV29-1 | - | TGCAGCGTTTTTACGGGAGTGGTCTACGAGCAGTACTTC | CSVFTGVVYEQYF
TRBJ2-7 | - | TRBV10-3 | - | TGTGCCATCAGTGAGTCAGGCGGGTTCAGCTACGAGCAGTACTTC | CAISESGGFSYEQYF